This T cell receptor beta chain was documented in a study of cytomegalovirus exposure and HLA in healthy donors. With 60 Vbeta and 13 Jbeta primers, the PCR was carried out. Data came from immunoSEQ multiplex PCR; TCRdb stores just in-frame clones and leaves some out. The sample has approximately 190,000 clones, 77% seen once; the top ten hold 2.1%. The material sequenced was PBMCs. This TCR was sampled from a woman aged 25 to 39 in good health and CMV-seropositive.

CDR3 DNA: TGCGCCAGCAGCCAAGGTCGCAACAGGAATATCCCCGGGGAGCTGTTTTTT. It translates to CASSQGRNRNIPGELFF. V and J are TRBV4-3 and TRBJ2-2; a possible D gene is TRBD1 (5 bases). Trimming removed 1 base from V and 6 bases from J, with 18 bases in between. The CDR3 loop spans 17 amino acids. Germline assignment: CDR1 LGHNA and CDR2 YSLEER.